The clone carrying this T cell receptor (beta chain) appeared once. The source of the sample is a study of T cells after somatic rescue of genetic block. The assay was immunoSEQ multiplex PCR, and TCRdb's table has in-frame clones only and misses some. Among tens of thousands of clones listed, approximately 91% were seen once. Sequenced sample: peripheral blood mononuclear cells (PBMCs). The source of this sequence is a man aged 25 to 40.

The chain's CDR3 is CASSYGGQGNSPLHF. In DNA form, the CDR3 reads TGTGCCAGCAGTTACGGGGGACAGGGTAATTCACCCCTCCACTTT. V gene TRBV6-5 combines with J gene TRBJ1-6, with 9 bases matching TRBD1. J lost 6 bases, V lost 2 bases, and 2 bases had no gene match. The CDR3 loop spans 15 amino acids. Germline V gene lookup returns CDR1 MNHEY and CDR2 SVGAGI.